Each of the 13 T cell receptor beta chains below was sequenced from the same sample in a study of human T cells and chemical hapten exposure. Time point in this sample: patch test 2, 6 weeks after DPC sensitization. Treatment here: therapeutic diphenylcyclopropenone sensitization with weekly scalp DPC. From the RACE reads, TCRdb called clonotypes with MiXCR, one entry per CDR3 protein. The data hold 85,000 to 100,000 distinct CDR3 sequences, with approximately 11% observed a single time. This specimen was whole blood, taken in connection with sensitization to the hapten diphenylcyclopropenone (DPC). The receptors were sampled from a man in his forties with alopecia areata. Some clones in this sample may be carry-over from other donors' samples.

This clonotype was detected a few times. J is TRBJ2-7 and V is TRBV7-2; TRBD2 might be the D (6 bases). In germline, CDR1 is SGHTA, CDR2 FQGNSA. There are 13 residues in the CDR3. V lost 5 bases, J lost 4 bases, and 12 bases lay in between. The CDR3 protein is CASSLLTSYEQYV. CDR3 in DNA: TGTGCCAGCAGCCTTCTGACTAGTTACGAGCAGTACGTC.

This clonotype showed up just a few times. J is TRBJ2-5 and V is TRBV6-2 or TRBV6-3, with D hard to call. The CDR3 has 11 amino acids. The V and J ends lost 0 bases and 9 bases respectively, with 5 bases between them. Germline V CDR1 and CDR2: MNHEY, SVGEGT. The DNA of the CDR3 is TGTGCCAGCAGTTACTCCTCGGCCCAGTACTTC. Translating it yields CASSYSSAQYF.

There are many counts of this clonotype. V is TRBV6-5 and J is TRBJ2-3; perhaps TRBD2 as D (7 bases). Germline CDR1 MNHEY, CDR2 SVGAGI. This CDR3 comprises 14 residues. V lost 5 bases and J 0 bases, leaving 9 bases between the germline ends. CDR3 DNA sequence: TGTGCCAGCAGTGGGGGGGCAAGCACAGATACGCAGTATTTT. Amino acids: CASSGGASTDTQYF.

This clonotype was seen many times. The V gene is TRBV5-1, the J gene TRBJ1-1; 9 nucleotides line up with TRBD1. V dropped 0 bases and J dropped 4; count of bases not matched to a gene: 13. CDR3 length: 18 residues. The germline V gene encodes CDR1 SGHRS and CDR2 YFSETQ. The CDR3: CASSLAVQGAAGVTEAFF. The CDR3 nucleotides are TGCGCCAGCAGCTTGGCCGTACAGGGGGCCGCCGGGGTCACTGAAGCTTTCTTT.

This clonotype has only a few counts. The chain has TRBV7-9 and TRBJ2-5; possible D gene TRBD2, 5 bases. The germline V gene encodes CDR1 SEHNR and CDR2 FQNEAQ (reference sequence). The CDR3 extends over 14 amino acids. Trimming cost V 6 bases and J 2 bases, with 13 bases left between them. The CDR3 reads CASSKGSEQETQYF. The CDR3 DNA follows: TGTGCCAGCAGTAAAGGGAGCGAACAAGAGACCCAGTACTTC.

V is TRBV12-3 or TRBV12-4 and J is TRBJ2-3; 14 bases match TRBD2. The CDR3 consists of 13 residues. V lost 8 bases, J lost 6 bases, and 1 base stayed unmatched. CDR3 sequence reads: CASWTSGRDTQYF. CDR3 nucleotides: TGTGCCAGCTGGACTAGCGGGAGGGATACGCAGTATTTT.

This sequence joins TRBV6-1 and TRBJ1-1; D is unresolved. Germline V gives CDR1 MNHNS, CDR2 SASEGT. Trimming cost V 6 bases and J 1 base, with 9 bases left between them. The CDR3 runs 13 residues. CDR3 region: CASSHTKNTEAFF. The CDR3 DNA is TGTGCCAGCAGCCATACTAAGAACACTGAAGCTTTCTTT.

Concerning this clonotype: This may stem from a read error, because a much larger clone lies one nucleotide away. The chain employs TRBV9 and TRBJ2-1; D perhaps matches TRBD2 (6 bases). V lost 0 bases to trimming and J lost 4 bases, with 11 bases between them. Per germline, CDR1 SGDLS and CDR2 YYNGEE. The CDR3 spans 15 residues. The CDR3 DNA sequence: TGTGCCAGCAGCGTAGGACTAGAGGCTTACAATGAGCAGTTCTTC. Residues: CASSVGLEAYNEQFF.

The chain is built from TRBV5-1 and TRBJ1-1; D call uncertain. This CDR3 contains 14 residues. V lost 0 bases and J 3 bases, leaving 9 bases between the germline ends. In germline, CDR1 is SGHRS, CDR2 YFSETQ. This CDR3 reads CASSLVGLDTEAFF. In DNA, the CDR3 is TGCGCCAGCAGCTTGGTAGGGTTGGACACTGAAGCTTTCTTT. The full variable domain, in which reference TRBV5-1 and TRBJ1-1 provide the parts outside the CDR3, is KAGVTQTPRYLIKTRGQQVTLSCSPISGHRSVSWYQQTPGQGLQFLFEYFSETQRNKGNFPGRFSGRQFSNSRSEMNVSTLELGDSALYLCASSLVGLDTEAFFGQGTRLTVV.

This chain uses TRBV6-1 with TRBJ2-7, with a possible D match to TRBD2 (6 bases). CDR1 MNHNS and CDR2 SASEGT come from the germline V gene. V was clipped by 4 bases and J by 7 bases, with 17 bases between them. The CDR3 has 14 amino acids. The CDR3 nucleotides read TGTGCCAGCAGTGGTGCAGGGCGGGAAGGGGAGCAGTACGTC. This translates into CASSGAGREGEQYV.

This clonotype came up a few times. The chain has TRBV4-3 and TRBJ1-2; D gene uncertain. Germline loops: CDR1 LGHNA, CDR2 YSLEER. CDR3 length: 13 residues. V shed 6 bases and J shed 8 bases, with 16 bases lying between them. CDR3 sequence reads: CASRNLQLKGYTF. The CDR3 DNA reads as TGCGCCAGCAGGAACTTACAGCTGAAAGGCTACACCTTC.

The chain links TRBV29-1 to TRBJ1-2; D is undetermined. V was shortened by 4 bases and J by 7 bases, with 10 bases between the two germline ends. This CDR3 comprises 11 residues. Germline V CDR1 and CDR2: SQVTM, ANQGSEA. The CDR3 spells CSVVAIAGYTF. The CDR3 nucleotides are TGCAGCGTTGTTGCGATTGCTGGCTACACCTTC.

The rearrangement uses TRBV24-1 and TRBJ2-3, with 7 bases identical to TRBD2. The J segment lost 4 bases and the V segment lost 4 bases, leaving 7 bases of the junction unmatched. The CDR3 extends over 15 amino acids. In germline, CDR1 is KGHDR, CDR2 SFDVKD. CDR3 bases: TGTGCCACCAGTGAACCCGACGGGAGGTCAGATACGCAGTATTTT. This sequence encodes CATSEPDGRSDTQYF.